The rows below give T cell receptor beta chains drawn from one sample of a study of CD8+ T cells in alopecia areata. Clones were sequenced by immunoSEQ multiplex PCR, and TCRdb holds only the in-frame ones, with some missing. This table has 120,000 or so clones, 61% appearing once. Specimen: CD4+ T cells sorted from blood, collected at week 4, from a patient treated with tofacitinib. These receptors were collected from a human donor with alopecia areata. Both conserved end residues are part of each CDR3. Fields, in order: J gene, V gene, CDR3 protein.

TRBJ2-4,TRBV9,CASSVDLGGRLAKNIQYF
TRBJ1-1,TRBV13,CASSTRQGRGDTEAFF
TRBJ2-7,TRBV6-5,CASSSRGQISYEQYF
TRBJ2-3,TRBV5-1,CASSLESVSTDTQYF
TRBJ2-3,TRBV5-4,CASSVMAGNADTQYF
TRBJ2-1,TRBV28,CASSLQVVSRGEQFF
TRBJ2-5,TRBV27,CASSRFARETGGDGTQYF
TRBJ2-1,TRBV6-6,CASKVADSYNEQFF
TRBJ2-7,TRBV25-1,CASSERAALTGF
TRBJ1-2,TRBV23-1,CASSQSTGTGAHYGYTF
TRBJ2-5,TRBV6-5,CASRGWLDQETQYF
TRBJ1-6,TRBV2,CASTGRANSPLHF
TRBJ1-1,TRBV30,CAWYQGARTEAFF
TRBJ2-7,TRBV6-1,CASIEVLEQYF
TRBJ2-7,TRBV7-2,CASSSQQGYEQYF
TRBJ1-1,TRBV7-2,CASSHRGDTEAFF
TRBJ2-5,TRBV9,CASSVEGETQYF
TRBJ2-3,TRBV11-2,CASSSELAGVGDTQYF
TRBJ1-1,TRBV5-4,CASSSAQGVMNTEAFF
TRBJ1-2,TRBV6-1,CASSRQGAPSYGYTF
TRBJ2-3,TRBV9,CASSRSTDTQYF
TRBJ2-1,TRBV30,CAWSVAGGQFF
TRBJ1-5,TRBV7-2,CASSYRGQLAQHF
TRBJ1-2,TRBV27,CASSSPLGSGYTF
TRBJ2-7,TRBV4-3,CASSQEVGYEQYF
TRBJ1-2,TRBV4-3,CASSQEGGGYTF
TRBJ2-3,TRBV29-1,CSVDEQNTDTQYF
TRBJ2-1,TRBV5-1,CASSSRRGNEQFF
TRBJ2-7,TRBV29-1,CSATTLGGQISSYEQYF
TRBJ2-5,TRBV6-5,CASSYSRVVETQYF
TRBJ2-1,TRBV2,CASSEHPGGPRFF
TRBJ1-1,TRBV29-1,CSAKNTEAFF
TRBJ2-1,TRBV30,CAWSLSFDNEQFF
TRBJ2-7,TRBV10-3,CAISATGAYEQYF
TRBJ2-3,TRBV18,CASSPPTTDTQYF
TRBJ1-1,TRBV30,CAWSVGTGSSVAFF